This note documents a single TCR beta chain sequence. As yet, its antigen is unknown. 5'RACE primed from the constant segment yielded TCR alpha and TCR beta cDNA libraries bearing sample barcodes and UMIs. In TCRdb, the 5' RACE reads were re-called with MiXCR into one record per CDR3 protein. Of 450,000 to 650,000 distinct CDR3 sequences in the sample, about 20% were seen once. Trimming took 7 bases from V and 2 from J, leaving 12 bases between them. The CDR3 extends over 14 amino acids. Germline CDR1 and CDR2: MNHNY and SVGAGI (reference sequence). The source of the sample is a study of T-cell memory formation after mild COVID-19. Study in general: Largely donor-specific sequence clusters came from a couple of donors. Study outcomes and limitations: In pre-infection memory, a portion of responding clones appeared, which suggested that cross-reactive memory joined. A second wave expanding day 15 to 37 was CD4+-biased; contracting clones were balanced.

The chain is built from TRBV6-6 and TRBJ1-3; D is unresolved. The TCR comes from an adult woman who had mild COVID-19 (a few samples of this study predate the infection). Cell type and time point are not known. Sequenced: PBMCs or a T cell subset sorted from them (not recorded which). CDR3 loop: CASKAVPAGNTIYF. In nucleotides, the CDR3 is TGTGCCAGCAAAGCTGTCCCGGCTGGAAACACCATATATTTT.